This T cell receptor beta chain was profiled in a study of CD8 T cells in ankylosing spondylitis. The study, taken as a whole, reports: Past research had described some motif variants in reactive arthritis synovial fluid and blood. Significant enrichment of disease-linked clones was reportedly seen in matched ankylosing spondylitis synovial fluid.

Each TCR beta library was made by quantitative 5'-RACE that incorporated molecular barcodes. TCRdb ran MiXCR on the 5' RACE reads and lists one entry per CDR3 protein. The repertoire consists of roughly 30,000 distinct CDR3 sequences, with 30% occurring once and the leading ten covering 45% to 55%. V lost 3 bases, J lost 4 bases, and 3 bases stayed unmatched. This CDR3 is 15 amino acids long. This clonotype was seen only a few times. Antigen unknown. Sequencing input: synovial fluid, either unsorted or a sorted T cell fraction (not recorded which). This rearrangement joins TRBV12-3 or TRBV12-4 to TRBJ2-1; the match to TRBD2 covers 10 bases. The receptor was isolated from a male donor with ankylosing spondylitis. CDR3 in amino acids: CASSFGTSAYNEQFF. CDR3 bases: TGTGCCAGCAGTTTCGGGACTAGCGCTTACAATGAGCAGTTCTTC.